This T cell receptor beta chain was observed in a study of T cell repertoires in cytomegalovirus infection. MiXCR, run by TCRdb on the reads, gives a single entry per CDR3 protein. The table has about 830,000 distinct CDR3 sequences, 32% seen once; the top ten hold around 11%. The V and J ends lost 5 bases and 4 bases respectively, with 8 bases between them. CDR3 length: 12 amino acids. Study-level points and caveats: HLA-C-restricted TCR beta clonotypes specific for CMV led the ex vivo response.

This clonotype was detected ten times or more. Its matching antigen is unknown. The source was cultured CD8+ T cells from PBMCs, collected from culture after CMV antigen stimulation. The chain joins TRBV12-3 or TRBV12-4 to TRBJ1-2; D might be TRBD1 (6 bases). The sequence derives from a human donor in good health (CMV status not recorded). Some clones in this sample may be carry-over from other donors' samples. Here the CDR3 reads CASSRQAYGYTF. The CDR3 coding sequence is TGTGCCAGCAGTAGACAGGCCTATGGCTACACCTTC.